This T cell receptor beta chain appears in the sequencing data of a study of blood T cell repertoires in COVID-19. The germline V gene encodes CDR1 SGHNT and CDR2 YYREEE (reference sequence). CDR3 length: 14 residues. After removal of 6 bases from V and 11 bases from J, the junction contained 10 bases not matched to a gene. Clones were read by immunoSEQ multiplex PCR, and TCRdb kept only the in-frame ones, dropping some. The sample shows tens of thousands of clones, around 79% of them seen only once. This TCR derives from a woman aged 70-85 years with acute or convalescent COVID-19. What was sequenced was peripheral blood. This chain links TRBV5-4 with TRBJ1-3, with 11 nucleotides matching TRBD1. The CDR3 protein is CASTGTGGRNAIYF. Here the CDR3 DNA reads TGTGCCAGCACCGGGACAGGGGGAAGGAACGCCATATATTTT.